This T cell receptor (beta chain) was captured in a study of beta chain features in type 1 diabetes. General study findings and limits: Type 1 diabetes patients showed a moderate but significant shortening of TCRB CDR3s in all four CD4+ subsets. When cDNA is sequenced, cells with high TCR expression could be over-represented. Short templates might get an advantage during PCR, and this would be equal in patients and controls. Fewer junction insertions and more nucleotide deletions appeared in type 1 diabetes patients.

The investigators reverse transcribed all of the isolated RNA, so they sequenced expressed TCRB transcripts. Some clones are missing from TCRdb's copy, which holds only in-frame ones; the method was immunoSEQ multiplex PCR. The table includes around 160,000 clones, 9% detected once. Of note for this clone: The antigen remains unidentified.

Sequenced input: central memory CD4+ T cells from blood. This TCR was recovered from a woman aged 25-40 years with type 1 diabetes.

CDR3 bases: TGTGCCAGCAGTTTAGAAGTTATAAGCCCCAACGGGAGTCCCTACAATGAGCAGTTCTTC. This encodes CASSLEVISPNGSPYNEQFF. V usage is TRBV28 and J usage is TRBJ2-1; a weak D match, TRBD2 (6 bases). The CDR3 has 20 amino acids. Germline CDR1 MDHEN, CDR2 SYDVKM. Trimming took off 2 bases at V and 2 bases at J, with 25 bases between the two ends.